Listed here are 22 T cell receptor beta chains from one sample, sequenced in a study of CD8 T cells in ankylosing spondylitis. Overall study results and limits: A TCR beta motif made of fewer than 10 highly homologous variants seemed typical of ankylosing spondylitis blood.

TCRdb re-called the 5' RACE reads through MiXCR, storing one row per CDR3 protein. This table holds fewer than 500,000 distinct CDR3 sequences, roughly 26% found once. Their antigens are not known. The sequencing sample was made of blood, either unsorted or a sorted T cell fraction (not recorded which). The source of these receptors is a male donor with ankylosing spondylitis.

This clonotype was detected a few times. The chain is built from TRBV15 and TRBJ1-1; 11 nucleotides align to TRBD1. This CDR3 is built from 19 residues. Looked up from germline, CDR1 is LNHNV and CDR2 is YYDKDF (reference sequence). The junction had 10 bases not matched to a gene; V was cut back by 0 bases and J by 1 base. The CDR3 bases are TGTGCCACCAGCAGAGAAGGGACAGGGGGACGGGTGTGGAACACTGAAGCTTTCTTT. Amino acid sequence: CATSREGTGGRVWNTEAFF.

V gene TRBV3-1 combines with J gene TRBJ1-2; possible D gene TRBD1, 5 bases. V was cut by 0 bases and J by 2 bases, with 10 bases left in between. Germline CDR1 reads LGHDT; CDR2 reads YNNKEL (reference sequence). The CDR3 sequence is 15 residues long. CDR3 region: CASSQDGARNYGYTF. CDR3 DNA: TGTGCCAGCAGCCAAGATGGGGCCAGAAACTATGGCTACACCTTC.

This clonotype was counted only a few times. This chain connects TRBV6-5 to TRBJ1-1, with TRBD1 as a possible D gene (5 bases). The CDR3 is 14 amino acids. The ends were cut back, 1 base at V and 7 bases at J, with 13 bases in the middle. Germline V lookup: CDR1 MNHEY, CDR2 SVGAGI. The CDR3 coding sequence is TGTGCCAGCAGTTACTGGCAGGGAACGGGTGAAGCTTTCTTT. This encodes CASSYWQGTGEAFF.

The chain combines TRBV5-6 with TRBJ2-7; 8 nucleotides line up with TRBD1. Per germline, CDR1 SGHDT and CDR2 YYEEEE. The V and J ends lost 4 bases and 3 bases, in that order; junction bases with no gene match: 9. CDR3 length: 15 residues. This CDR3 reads CASSIETGESYEQYV. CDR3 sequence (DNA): TGTGCCAGCAGCATAGAGACAGGGGAAAGCTACGAGCAGTACGTC.

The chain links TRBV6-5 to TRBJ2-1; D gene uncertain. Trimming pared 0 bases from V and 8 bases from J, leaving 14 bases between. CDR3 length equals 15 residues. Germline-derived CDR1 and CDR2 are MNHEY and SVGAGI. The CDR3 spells CASSYSTPLRDEQFF. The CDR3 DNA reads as TGTGCCAGCAGTTACTCGACCCCTCTTAGGGATGAGCAGTTCTTC.

The CDR3, as DNA: TGTGCCACCACCGTGGACAGGCGGAACACTGAAGCTTTCTTT. It encodes CATTVDRRNTEAFF. This chain joins TRBV15 and TRBJ1-1; the match to TRBD1 covers 7 bases. Germline values: CDR1 LNHNV, CDR2 YYDKDF (reference sequence). The junction had 6 bases not matched to a gene; V was cut back by 7 bases and J by 1 base. CDR3 length: 14 residues.

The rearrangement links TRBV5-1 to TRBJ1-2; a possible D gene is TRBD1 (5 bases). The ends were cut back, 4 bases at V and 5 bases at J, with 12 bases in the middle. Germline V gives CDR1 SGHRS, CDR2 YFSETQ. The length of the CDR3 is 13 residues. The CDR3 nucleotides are TGCGCCAGCAGCCCCCGAGGGGAGTATGGCTACACCTTC. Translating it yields CASSPRGEYGYTF.

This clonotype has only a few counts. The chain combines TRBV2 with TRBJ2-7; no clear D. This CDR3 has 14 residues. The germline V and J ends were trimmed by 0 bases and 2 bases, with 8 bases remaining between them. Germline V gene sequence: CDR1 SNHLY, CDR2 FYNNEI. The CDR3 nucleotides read TGTGCCAGCAGTGAAGCGTCGATGACCTACGAGCAGTACTTC. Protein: CASSEASMTYEQYF.

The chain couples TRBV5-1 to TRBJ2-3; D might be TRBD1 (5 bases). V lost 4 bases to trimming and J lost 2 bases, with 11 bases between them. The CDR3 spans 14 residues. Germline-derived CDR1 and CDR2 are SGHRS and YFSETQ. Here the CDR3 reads CASSPIRATDTQYF. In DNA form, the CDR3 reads TGCGCCAGCAGCCCCATCAGGGCCACAGATACGCAGTATTTT. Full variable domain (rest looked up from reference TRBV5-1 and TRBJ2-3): KAGVTQTPRYLIKTRGQQVTLSCSPISGHRSVSWYQQTPGQGLQFLFEYFSETQRNKGNFPGRFSGRQFSNSRSEMNVSTLELGDSALYLCASSPIRATDTQYFGPGTRLTVL.

The CDR3 loop reads CSARDPSPGRGDYGYTF. The DNA of the CDR3 is TGCAGTGCTAGAGACCCATCCCCGGGCAGGGGGGACTATGGCTACACCTTC. This rearrangement joins TRBV20-1 to TRBJ1-2; 7 bases are a match to TRBD1. The CDR3 has 17 amino acids. J was trimmed by 3 bases and V by 0 bases; bases with no gene match: 13. Germline CDR1 reads DFQATT; CDR2 reads SNEGSKA (reference sequence).

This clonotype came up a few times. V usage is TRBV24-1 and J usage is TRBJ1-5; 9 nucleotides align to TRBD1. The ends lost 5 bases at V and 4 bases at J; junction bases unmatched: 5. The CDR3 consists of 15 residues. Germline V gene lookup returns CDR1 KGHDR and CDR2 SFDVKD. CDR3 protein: CATSAPGQGNQPQHF. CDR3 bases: TGTGCCACCAGTGCTCCGGGACAGGGTAATCAGCCCCAGCATTTT.

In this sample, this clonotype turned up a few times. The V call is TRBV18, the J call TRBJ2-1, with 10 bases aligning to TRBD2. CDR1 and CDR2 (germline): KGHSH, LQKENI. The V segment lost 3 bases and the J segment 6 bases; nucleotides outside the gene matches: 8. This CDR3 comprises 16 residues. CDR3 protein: CASSPKLAGYFNEQFF. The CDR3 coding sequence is TGTGCCAGCTCACCGAAACTAGCGGGGTATTTCAATGAGCAGTTCTTC. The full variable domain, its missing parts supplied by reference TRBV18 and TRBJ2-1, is NAGVMQNPRHLVRRRGQEARLRCSPMKGHSHVYWYRQLPEEGLKFMVYLQKENIIDESGMPKERFSAEFPKEGPSILRIQQVVRGDSAAYFCASSPKLAGYFNEQFFGPGTRLTVL.

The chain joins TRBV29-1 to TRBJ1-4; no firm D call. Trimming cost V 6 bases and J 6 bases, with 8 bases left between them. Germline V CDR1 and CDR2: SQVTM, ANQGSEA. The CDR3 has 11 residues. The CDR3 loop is CSVARDEKLFF. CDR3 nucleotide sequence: TGCAGCGTCGCCCGGGATGAAAAACTGTTTTTT.

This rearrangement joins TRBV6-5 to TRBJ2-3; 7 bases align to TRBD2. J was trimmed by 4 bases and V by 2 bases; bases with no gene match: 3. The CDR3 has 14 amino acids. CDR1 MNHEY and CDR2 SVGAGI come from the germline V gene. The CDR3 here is CASSYGGSSDTQYF. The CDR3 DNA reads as TGTGCCAGCAGTTACGGCGGGAGCTCAGATACGCAGTATTTT.

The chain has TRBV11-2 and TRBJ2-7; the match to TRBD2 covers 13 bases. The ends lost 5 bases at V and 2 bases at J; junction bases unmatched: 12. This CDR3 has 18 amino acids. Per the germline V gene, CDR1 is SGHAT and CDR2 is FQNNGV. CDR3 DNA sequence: TGTGCCAGCAGCCGCCAACTAGCGGGAGGGCCAGTCCCCTACGAGCAGTACTTC. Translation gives CASSRQLAGGPVPYEQYF.

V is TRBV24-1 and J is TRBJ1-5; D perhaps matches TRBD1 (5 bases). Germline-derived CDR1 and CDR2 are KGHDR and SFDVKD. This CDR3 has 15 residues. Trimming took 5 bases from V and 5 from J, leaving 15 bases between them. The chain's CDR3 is CATSAAGTHDQPQHF. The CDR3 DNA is TGTGCCACCAGTGCCGCGGGGACCCACGATCAGCCCCAGCATTTT.

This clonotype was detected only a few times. CDR3 sequence: CASSEGSRTGELFF. The DNA for the CDR3 is TGCGCCAGCAGTGAGGGGTCACGCACCGGGGAGCTGTTTTTT. The chain links TRBV10-1 to TRBJ2-2; D ambiguous. Trimming took 2 bases from V and 4 from J, leaving 8 bases between them. Germline CDR1 is WNHNN and CDR2 is SYGVQD (reference sequence). The CDR3 covers 14 residues.

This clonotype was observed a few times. The CDR3 loop reads CASSLGPGTSGNTIYF. The DNA of the CDR3 is TGCGCCAGCAGCTTGGGGCCGGGAACCTCTGGAAACACCATATATTTT. This chain uses TRBV5-1 with TRBJ1-3; D is unresolved. Trimming took off 0 bases at V and 0 bases at J, with 10 bases between the two ends. From germline, CDR1 is SGHRS and CDR2 YFSETQ. The CDR3 loop spans 16 amino acids.

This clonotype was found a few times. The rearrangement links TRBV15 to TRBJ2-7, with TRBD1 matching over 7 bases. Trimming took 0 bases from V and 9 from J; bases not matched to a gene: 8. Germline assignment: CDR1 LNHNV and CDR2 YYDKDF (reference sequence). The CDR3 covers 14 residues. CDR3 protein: CATSRDRGPDGQYF. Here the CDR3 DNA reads TGTGCCACCAGCAGAGATAGGGGGCCTGATGGGCAGTACTTC.

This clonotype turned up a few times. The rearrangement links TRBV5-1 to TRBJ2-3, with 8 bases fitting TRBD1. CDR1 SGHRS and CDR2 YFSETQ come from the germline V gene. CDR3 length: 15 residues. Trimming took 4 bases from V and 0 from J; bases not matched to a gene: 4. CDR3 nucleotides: TGCGCCAGCAGCCCGACAGGGGCGAGCACAGATACGCAGTATTTT. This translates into CASSPTGASTDTQYF. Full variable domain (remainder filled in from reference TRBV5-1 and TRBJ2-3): KAGVTQTPRYLIKTRGQQVTLSCSPISGHRSVSWYQQTPGQGLQFLFEYFSETQRNKGNFPGRFSGRQFSNSRSEMNVSTLELGDSALYLCASSPTGASTDTQYFGPGTRLTVL.

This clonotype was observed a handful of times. The CDR3: CASSEVAGAYGYTF. The DNA for the CDR3 is TGTGCCAGCAGTGAAGTTGCGGGAGCCTATGGCTACACCTTC. This chain joins TRBV25-1 and TRBJ1-2; D not resolved. The CDR3 totals 14 residues. Between the trimmed V and J ends, which lost 2 bases and 4 bases, there was a span of 11 bases. The V gene's germline CDR1 is MGHDK and CDR2 SYGVNS.

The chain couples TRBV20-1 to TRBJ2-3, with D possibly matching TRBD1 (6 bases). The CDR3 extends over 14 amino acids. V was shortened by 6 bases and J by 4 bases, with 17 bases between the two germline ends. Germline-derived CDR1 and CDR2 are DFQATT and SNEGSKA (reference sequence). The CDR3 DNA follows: TGCAGTGCATCCCGAGACAGGCGGGCAGATACGCAGTATTTT. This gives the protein CSASRDRRADTQYF.